These 12 T cell receptor beta chains share one sample of origin, sequenced in a study of blood T cell repertoires in COVID-19 (TCRdb year 2020). The library was made by the immunoSEQ multiplex PCR assay. This is the immuneACCESS table as TCRdb keeps it, with only in-frame sequences that have V and J called. A part of the clones is gone; compared with another copy, unresolved V genes explain less than half, and the rest is unexplained. In this sample the table shows 300,000 to 400,000 clones, approximately 88% of which occur a single time. The ten largest clones represent 1.6% of the sample. The sequencing sample was made of peripheral blood. The receptors come from a woman aged 30 to 39 with COVID-19, enrolled during active disease.

This sequence joins TRBV2 and TRBJ2-5, with 10 bases that match TRBD2. V gave up 3 bases and J gave up 4 bases; unmatched junction bases: 2. The CDR3 is made up of 14 amino acids. From germline, CDR1 is SNHLY and CDR2 FYNNEI. The CDR3 region has the DNA TGTGCCAGCAGTGACCCTAGCGGGGGAGAGACCCAGTACTTC. Translation gives CASSDPSGGETQYF.

The V call is TRBV5-1, the J call TRBJ2-1, with 8 nucleotides matching TRBD2. Trimming cost V 4 bases and J 4 bases; bases outside gene matches: 7. The CDR3 loop spans 15 amino acids. Germline CDR1 SGHRS, CDR2 YFSETQ. This CDR3 reads CASSPAGGIYNEQFF. The DNA for the CDR3 is TGCGCCAGCAGCCCGGCGGGGGGCATTTACAATGAGCAGTTCTTC.

This clone was found once. The chain employs TRBV15 and TRBJ2-4, with 7 bases lining up with TRBD1. V shed 0 bases, J shed 1 base, and the junction held 6 bases outside the gene matches. This CDR3 contains 17 residues. CDR1 and CDR2 (germline): LNHNV, YYDKDF (reference sequence). The CDR3 loop reads CATSRDPPRGAKNIQYF. As DNA, the CDR3 is TGTGCCACCAGCAGAGATCCCCCCAGGGGGGCCAAAAACATTCAGTACTTC. Together with reference TRBV15 and TRBJ2-4, the CDR3 gives the full variable domain: DAMVIQNPRYQVTQFGKPVTLSCSQTLNHNVMYWYQQKSSQAPKLLFHYYDKDFNNEADTPDNFQSRRPNTSFCFLDIRSPGLGDTAMYLCATSRDPPRGAKNIQYFGAGTRLSVL.

A single count supports this clone. Written as DNA, the CDR3 is TGTGCCAGCTCACCGAGACAGGGGACGCGCACAGATACGCAGTATTTT. This gives the protein CASSPRQGTRTDTQYF. The chain is built from TRBV18 and TRBJ2-3; TRBD1 aligns across 8 bases. Germline values: CDR1 KGHSH, CDR2 LQKENI. V lost 3 bases, J lost 1 base, and 6 bases stayed unmatched. The CDR3 is 16 residues long.

DNA of the CDR3: TGTGCCAGCAGCACCAGGGGGCTTAGGGGAACTGAAGCTTTCTTT. Translation gives CASSTRGLRGTEAFF. The chain uses TRBV7-2 and TRBJ1-1; TRBD1 agrees at 8 bases. With 5 bases clipped from V and 5 bases from J, the junction kept 10 bases outside the gene matches. CDR1 SGHTA and CDR2 FQGNSA come from the germline V gene. CDR3 length equals 15 residues.

The chain combines TRBV6-5 with TRBJ2-1; no reliable D call. Trimming left V 7 bases short and J 9 bases short, with 10 bases between. The CDR3 contains 11 residues. Looked up from germline, CDR1 is MNHEY and CDR2 is SVGAGI. The CDR3 bases are TGTGCCAGCATGCGGTCCAGTGAGCAGTTCTTC. Its translation: CASMRSSEQFF.

The V and J genes are TRBV3-1 (or the pseudogene TRBV3-2) and TRBJ2-1; maybe TRBD1 (6 bases). This CDR3 is built from 13 residues. Trimming took 4 bases from V and 13 from J, leaving 17 bases between them. Per germline, CDR1 LGHDT and CDR2 YNNKEL (reference sequence). Here the CDR3 reads CASSLRGQLNQFF. CDR3 nucleotide sequence: TGTGCCAGCAGCCTACGCGGACAGTTAAATCAGTTCTTC.

V usage is TRBV5-1 and J usage is TRBJ1-4, with D perhaps matching TRBD1 (6 bases). The CDR3 totals 15 residues. The V end was cut by 2 bases, the J end by 7 bases, with 15 bases between. The germline V gene has CDR1 SGHRS and CDR2 YFSETQ. CDR3 DNA sequence: TGCGCCAGCAGCTTCTCGACAGGAGTGAGTGAAAAACTGTTTTTT. Amino acid sequence: CASSFSTGVSEKLFF.

Points on this clone: Other nucleotide sequences in the sample specify the same CDR3. The chain carries TRBV9 and TRBJ2-2; D unresolved. The CDR3 sequence is 12 residues long. V was cut by 6 bases and J by 1 base, with 4 bases left in between. Germline values: CDR1 SGDLS, CDR2 YYNGEE. CDR3 amino acids: CASTGNTGELFF. In DNA, the CDR3 is TGTGCCAGCACAGGGAACACCGGGGAGCTGTTTTTT. The entire variable domain, with the rest obtained from reference TRBV9 and TRBJ2-2, is as follows: DSGVTQTPKHLITATGQRVTLRCSPRSGDLSVYWYQQSLDQGLQFLIQYYNGEERAKGNILERFSAQQFPDLHSELNLSSLELGDSALYFCASTGNTGELFFGEGSRLTVL.

The chain carries TRBV19 and TRBJ1-5, with 12 bases fitting TRBD1. CDR1 is LNHDA and CDR2 is SQIVND in the germline V gene (reference sequence). Trimming at V came to 7 bases and at J to 9 bases, leaving 13 bases not matched to a gene. The CDR3 spans 16 residues. CDR3 sequence (DNA): TGTGCCAGTACCCGGATCGGGACAGGGGGCGTTCGGCCCCAGCATTTT. It codes for CASTRIGTGGVRPQHF.

The V gene is TRBV7-9, the J gene TRBJ1-5, with TRBD1 identical over 8 bases. The CDR3 is 16 amino acids. The V gene end was trimmed by 1 base and the J gene end by 6 bases; junction bases not matched to a gene: 8. Germline loops: CDR1 SEHNR, CDR2 FQNEAQ (reference sequence). CDR3 DNA: TGTGCCAGCAGCTTAGAAGGGCAGGGGGCTAGTCAGCCCCAGCATTTT. Protein sequence: CASSLEGQGASQPQHF. The full variable domain, completed using reference TRBV7-9 and TRBJ1-5, is DTGVSQNPRHKITKRGQNVTFRCDPISEHNRLYWYRQTLGQGPEFLTYFQNEAQLEKSRLLSDRFSAERPKGSFSTLEIQRTEQGDSAMYLCASSLEGQGASQPQHFGDGTRLSIL.

This clone showed up just a few times. Written as DNA, the CDR3 is TGTGCCAGCAGTTTATACGGGGACAGGGCCTTCAATGAGCAGTTCTTC. Translated: CASSLYGDRAFNEQFF. This rearrangement joins TRBV27 to TRBJ2-1; 9 bases align to TRBD1. V trimming: 1 base; J trimming: 6 bases; junction bases outside the gene matches: 7. This CDR3 is built from 16 residues. The germline V gene encodes CDR1 MNHEY and CDR2 SMNVEV (reference sequence).